The 30 T cell receptor beta chains listed next were all sequenced from one sample in a study of response to subunit inactivated influenza vaccine. TCRdb re-called the RT-PCR reads with MiXCR, one entry per CDR3 protein. The sample gives a few hundred thousand distinct CDR3 sequences, roughly a fifth of which show up once; around 9.6% is in the top ten. This sample comprised PBMCs from blood, obtained roughly 20 months after vaccination. Receptors originate from a man aged 50-75 years who received an inactivated influenza vaccine.

J is TRBJ2-5 and V is TRBV20-1; TRBD1 might be the D (5 bases). The CDR3 has 15 amino acids. V was trimmed by 0 bases and J by 5 bases, leaving 16 bases between them. CDR1 is DFQATT, CDR2 SNEGSKA, per germline (reference sequence). As DNA, the CDR3 is TGCAGTGCTAGAGATCCATGGACATCGTTGGAGACCCAGTACTTC. This translates into CSARDPWTSLETQYF.

With regard to this clonotype: The final CDR3 position lacks the conserved phenylalanine or tryptophan, pointing to a likely read error. The chain links TRBV5-5 to TRBJ2-5; D unclear. Trimming shortened V by 5 bases and J by 3 bases, and 8 bases separated the two germline ends. This CDR3 is built from 12 residues. CDR1 SGHKS and CDR2 YYEKEE come from the germline V gene (reference sequence). Written as DNA, the CDR3 is TGTGCCAGCAGGGGGTACAAAGAGACCCAGTACTCC. Protein sequence: CASRGYKETQYS.

There are many counts of this clonotype. The rearrangement joins TRBV20-1 to TRBJ1-6, with D uncertain. The CDR3 covers 12 residues. From germline, CDR1 is DFQATT and CDR2 SNEGSKA (reference sequence). V was pared by 4 bases and J by 14 bases, with 15 bases between. DNA for the CDR3: TGCAGTGCTACGTCCGCGCTGGAGGCCCTCCACTTT. This codes for CSATSALEALHF.

CDR3 sequence: CASRTPNSNYGYTF. The CDR3 DNA is TGTGCCAGCAGGACACCGAATTCTAACTATGGCTACACCTTC. This chain uses TRBV7-2 with TRBJ1-2; no definite D call. The CDR3 sequence is 14 residues long. With 6 bases removed from V and 0 bases from J, the gap between germline ends came to 11 bases. Germline CDR1 SGHTA, CDR2 FQGNSA.

This clonotype has a handful of counts. The chain employs TRBV20-1 and TRBJ2-3; 12 bases map to TRBD2. The ends lost 5 bases at V and 1 base at J; junction bases unmatched: 10. This CDR3 is 17 amino acids long. Germline CDR1 reads DFQATT; CDR2 reads SNEGSKA (reference sequence). CDR3 loop: CSAPSGGVLYGTDTQYF. The CDR3 DNA reads as TGCAGTGCTCCTAGCGGGGGGGTCTTGTATGGCACAGATACGCAGTATTTT.

Only a few counts were recorded for this clonotype. V and J are TRBV4-1 and TRBJ1-4, with D perhaps TRBD1 (5 bases). This CDR3 region has 15 residues. V was clipped by 3 bases and J by 4 bases, with 12 bases between them. The germline gives CDR1 MGHRA, CDR2 YSYEKL. The CDR3 DNA sequence: TGCGCCAGCAGCCAGGGTTCAGGGATTAATGAAAAACTGTTTTTT. Its protein is CASSQGSGINEKLFF.

The chain combines TRBV15 with TRBJ2-2; D is unresolved. This CDR3 contains 16 residues. The germline V and J ends were trimmed by 3 bases and 0 bases, with 11 bases remaining between them. Germline V gives CDR1 LNHNV, CDR2 YYDKDF (reference sequence). CDR3 in amino acids: CATSSQRPPNTGELFF. The DNA for the CDR3 is TGTGCCACCAGCAGTCAAAGGCCCCCGAACACCGGGGAGCTGTTTTTT.

This clonotype was detected a few times. The chain carries TRBV6-1 and TRBJ1-5; 11 nucleotides line up with TRBD1. The CDR3 has 17 residues. Germline V CDR1 and CDR2: MNHNS, SASEGT. Germline trimming cut 0 bases from V and 6 bases from J; bases unmatched to any gene: 7. DNA of the CDR3: TGTGCCAGCAGTGAAGCGCTAGGGACAGGGGGACGTCAGCCCCAGCATTTT. As protein: CASSEALGTGGRQPQHF.

The chain uses TRBV3-1 and TRBJ2-5; possibly TRBD1 for D (5 bases). Germline V gene data show CDR1 as LGHDT and CDR2 as YNNKEL (reference sequence). The CDR3 totals 17 residues. Trimming shortened V by 0 bases and J by 0 bases, and 14 bases separated the two germline ends. CDR3 sequence: CASSQDRATKYQETQYF. For the CDR3, the DNA is TGTGCCAGCAGCCAAGACAGGGCCACTAAATACCAAGAGACCCAGTACTTC.

J is TRBJ1-1 and V is TRBV12-2; TRBD1, the D gene given by the table, was not confirmed from the DNA. TRBV12-2 is deemed a pseudogene. This CDR3 has 16 amino acids. CDR3 nucleotide sequence: TGTGCAAGTCGCTTAGGTTGGGGGGCTCCGAACACTGAAGCTTTCTTT. Protein sequence: CASRLGWGAPNTEAFF.

J is TRBJ2-2 and V is TRBV3-1; D possibly corresponds to TRBD1 (6 bases). CDR3 length: 15 residues. Germline CDR1 and CDR2: LGHDT and YNNKEL (reference sequence). V was trimmed by 5 bases and J by 2 bases, leaving 12 bases between them. This CDR3 reads CASSSSDRNTGELFF. The DNA for the CDR3 is TGTGCCAGCAGCTCCTCGGACAGAAACACCGGGGAGCTGTTTTTT.

This clonotype was seen more than once but under ten times. The rearrangement uses TRBV19 and TRBJ1-5; TRBD1 is a possible D gene (6 bases). Between the trimmed V and J ends, which lost 3 bases and 0 bases, there was a span of 15 bases. The CDR3 is made up of 17 amino acids. Germline loops: CDR1 LNHDA, CDR2 SQIVND (reference sequence). CDR3 amino acids: CASSMRDTPYSNQPQHF. The CDR3, as DNA: TGTGCCAGTAGTATGCGGGACACCCCTTATAGCAATCAGCCCCAGCATTTT.

This clonotype was seen a handful of times. The CDR3 region is CASSLRRQETQYF. CDR3 in DNA: TGTGCCAGCAGCTTAAGGCGCCAAGAGACCCAGTACTTC. The chain recombines TRBV13 with TRBJ2-5; D is uncertain. V lost 2 bases to trimming and J lost 1 base, with 5 bases between them. Per germline, CDR1 PRHDT and CDR2 FYEKMQ (reference sequence). The CDR3 length is 13 residues. The full variable domain, completed using reference TRBV13 and TRBJ2-5, is AAGVIQSPRHLIKEKRETATLKCYPIPRHDTVYWYQQGPGQDPQFLISFYEKMQSDKGSIPDRFSAQQFSDYHSELNMSSLELGDSALYFCASSLRRQETQYFGPGTRLLVL.

The chain links TRBV28 to TRBJ2-1; 9 bases are a match to TRBD1. The germline V gene encodes CDR1 MDHEN and CDR2 SYDVKM. Trimming at V came to 6 bases and at J to 5 bases, leaving 2 bases not matched to a gene. CDR3 size: 13 residues. CDR3 loop: CASRWDRDNEQFF. DNA for the CDR3: TGTGCCAGCAGGTGGGACAGGGACAATGAGCAGTTCTTC.

The sample holds a few counts of this clonotype. V and J are TRBV6-2 or TRBV6-3 and TRBJ1-5; D unclear. V shed 0 bases and J shed 7 bases, with 16 bases lying between them. Looked up from germline, CDR1 is MNHEY and CDR2 is SVGEGT. This CDR3 has 16 residues. In nucleotides, the CDR3 is TGTGCCAGCAGTTACTCGCTTAGAGAGGGCGGCCAGCCCCAGCATTTT. Translated: CASSYSLREGGQPQHF.

This chain uses TRBV14 with TRBJ2-2; D not certain. The CDR3 consists of 12 residues. Germline V CDR1 and CDR2: SGHDN, FVKESK. Trimming pared 6 bases from V and 5 bases from J, leaving 7 bases between. The CDR3 DNA reads TGTGCCAGCAGACTGGGGACCGGGGAGCTGTTTTTT. Protein product: CASRLGTGELFF. Variable domain in full (rest from reference TRBV14 and TRBJ2-2): EAGVTQFPSHSVIEKGQTVTLRCDPISGHDNLYWYRRVMGKEIKFLLHFVKESKQDESGMPNNRFLAERTGGTYSTLKVQPAELEDSGVYFCASRLGTGELFFGEGSRLTVL.

Comment on this clonotype: At one boundary the junction diverges from the germline segment, which might be a read error. The CDR3 here is CSVEEHPGYPGDTIYF. The CDR3 nucleotides read TGCAGCGTTGAAGAACACCCAGGGTACCCTGGAGACACCATATATTTT. The V call is TRBV29-1, the J call TRBJ1-3, with D perhaps TRBD1 (5 bases). The CDR3 sequence is 16 residues long. Germline V gene lookup returns CDR1 SQVTM and CDR2 ANQGSEA.

The rearrangement joins TRBV5-5 to TRBJ1-1; unclear D gene. The CDR3 length is 15 residues. CDR1 is SGHKS, CDR2 YYEKEE, per germline (reference sequence). V lost 0 bases, J lost 1 base, and 10 bases lay in between. The CDR3 is CASSLALQSNTEAFF. In DNA form, the CDR3 reads TGTGCCAGCAGCTTGGCCCTACAGTCGAACACTGAAGCTTTCTTT.

This clonotype was counted many times. The chain has TRBV20-1 and TRBJ1-4, with a possible D match to TRBD1 (5 bases). The CDR3 extends over 15 amino acids. Germline V gene data show CDR1 as DFQATT and CDR2 as SNEGSKA (reference sequence). The CDR3 DNA follows: TGCAGCTCCCGGGGCAGTACCGGAACTAATGAAAAACTGTTTTTT. The encoded protein is CSSRGSTGTNEKLFF.

DNA of the CDR3: TGTGCCACCGGATATGGCGGGACCCCCTTCCAGCCCCAGCATTTT. Amino acid sequence: CATGYGGTPFQPQHF. The gene calls are TRBV24-1 and TRBJ1-5, with D possibly matching TRBD1 (5 bases). CDR1 is KGHDR and CDR2 is SFDVKD in the germline V gene. The CDR3 covers 15 residues. Trimming cost V 9 bases and J 7 bases, with 21 bases left between them.

The CDR3 sequence: CASSLGQGFQDTQYF. In nucleotides, the CDR3 is TGCGCCAGCAGCTTGGGACAGGGATTTCAAGATACGCAGTATTTT. The chain joins TRBV5-1 to TRBJ2-3, with 7 bases that match TRBD1. The CDR3 is made up of 15 amino acids. V lost 0 bases and J lost 5; bases outside the gene matches: 6. The germline gives CDR1 SGHRS, CDR2 YFSETQ.

V usage is TRBV20-1 and J usage is TRBJ2-1, with 12 bases aligning to TRBD2. Germline-derived CDR1 and CDR2 are DFQATT and SNEGSKA (reference sequence). The junction had 7 bases not matched to a gene; V was cut back by 4 bases and J by 12 bases. The CDR3 spans 13 residues. The CDR3 DNA reads as TGCAGTGCTACCCGGACTAGCGGGGAAATGCAGTTCTTC. Its protein product is CSATRTSGEMQFF.

The chain carries TRBV7-2 and TRBJ2-5; D not certain. Germline CDR1 SGHTA, CDR2 FQGNSA. V dropped 1 base and J dropped 5 bases, with 17 bases sitting between them. The CDR3 extends over 16 amino acids. The CDR3 coding sequence is TGTGCCAGCAGCTTAGTCGGTGGTAGGAATTCGGAGACCCAGTACTTC. It specifies CASSLVGGRNSETQYF.

The chain links TRBV29-1 to TRBJ2-4, with D hard to call. Germline V gene lookup returns CDR1 SQVTM and CDR2 ANQGSEA. The CDR3 extends over 13 amino acids. V lost 2 bases and J lost 3, with 8 bases in between. The CDR3 DNA sequence: TGCAGCGTTGAACAGGAAAACAAAAACATTCAGTACTTC. Amino acids: CSVEQENKNIQYF.

The V and J genes are TRBV25-1 and TRBJ2-7; D not certain. V shed 6 bases and J shed 6 bases, with 18 bases lying between them. Germline V gene sequence: CDR1 MGHDK, CDR2 SYGVNS. The CDR3 is 14 residues long. For the CDR3, the DNA is TGTGCCAGCAGCGAAGTGAGTACGCGGAGCGAGCAGTACTTC. Translating it yields CASSEVSTRSEQYF.

The V call is TRBV5-1, the J call TRBJ2-3; tentatively, D is TRBD2 (5 bases). V shed 2 bases and J shed 7 bases, with 8 bases lying between them. This CDR3 is 12 amino acids long. In germline, CDR1 is SGHRS, CDR2 YFSETQ. In DNA, the CDR3 is TGCGCCAGCAGCTTACTAGAAAATACGCAGTATTTT. This translates into CASSLLENTQYF.

In its sample, this clonotype was seen a few times. The rearrangement uses TRBV6-1 and TRBJ1-3; the D is unclear. V lost 3 bases to trimming and J lost 0 bases, with 6 bases between them. The CDR3 totals 14 residues. CDR1 and CDR2 (germline): MNHNS, SASEGT. The CDR3 coding sequence is TGTGCCAGCAGTGAGTCGGTCTCTGGAAACACCATATATTTT. Translated, it gives CASSESVSGNTIYF.

In this sample, this clonotype turned up many times. The chain couples TRBV12-3 or TRBV12-4 to TRBJ1-5; unclear D gene. V lost 0 bases and J 0 bases, leaving 12 bases between the germline ends. The CDR3 totals 17 residues. In DNA form, the CDR3 reads TGTGCCAGCAGTTTAGCCTGGGATCCATATAGCAATCAGCCCCAGCATTTT. Protein: CASSLAWDPYSNQPQHF.

The sample holds a few counts of this clonotype. The chain has TRBV7-9 and TRBJ2-7; D might be TRBD1 (5 bases). The CDR3 loop spans 15 amino acids. Trimming took 5 bases from V and 4 from J, leaving 18 bases between them. From germline, CDR1 is SEHNR and CDR2 FQNEAQ (reference sequence). In DNA, the CDR3 is TGTGCCAGCAGCCCGAAAAGGGTAAAGGGGTACGAGCAGTACTTC. This translates into CASSPKRVKGYEQYF.

This clonotype was observed a few times. The chain combines TRBV9 with TRBJ1-1; maybe TRBD1 (5 bases). The CDR3 sequence is 12 residues long. V gave up 1 base and J gave up 10 bases, with 11 bases separating them. The V gene's germline CDR1 is SGDLS and CDR2 YYNGEE. In nucleotides, the CDR3 is TGTGCCAGCAGCGTATTCTCGGGGGGAGCTTTCTTT. It specifies CASSVFSGGAFF.